One and the same sample provided the 24 T cell receptor beta chains below, sequenced in a study of blood T cell repertoires in COVID-19 (TCRdb year 2020). To prepare the library, the immunoSEQ multiplex PCR assay was applied. TCRdb took over this immuneACCESS table, retaining in-frame rearrangements with V and J assigned. Such tables are incomplete; in checked studies, under half of the missing clones stem from an unresolved V gene, and the remainder is unexplained. The sample yields under 250,000 clones; approximately 85% were counted once. The ten most abundant clones make up approximately 9% of the sample. The sequenced sample consisted of PBMCs or T cells enriched from blood (not recorded which). The receptors come from a woman in her fifties or sixties with acute COVID-19.

This chain joins TRBV6-5 and TRBJ1-2; TRBD1 might be the D (6 bases). V lost 2 bases, J lost 3 bases, and 10 bases lay in between. The germline gives CDR1 MNHEY, CDR2 SVGAGI. The CDR3 extends over 14 amino acids. CDR3 nucleotides: TGTGCCAGCAGTTACGGGGGCGTAGACTATGGCTACACCTTC. Translation gives CASSYGGVDYGYTF.

With respect to this clone: Other DNA sequences in the same sample also yield this CDR3. The chain is built from TRBV9 and TRBJ1-1, with 7 bases lining up with TRBD1. Trimming removed 4 bases from V and 0 bases from J; junction bases left unmatched: 6. The germline V gene encodes CDR1 SGDLS and CDR2 YYNGEE. There are 15 residues in the CDR3. CDR3 DNA: TGTGCCAGCAGCACCTCAGGGGGAATGAACACTGAAGCTTTCTTT. It translates to CASSTSGGMNTEAFF.

The J gene is TRBJ2-3, the V gene TRBV11-2; 12 bases are a match to TRBD2. V dropped 2 bases and J dropped 2; count of bases not matched to a gene: 5. The V gene's germline CDR1 is SGHAT and CDR2 FQNNGV. CDR3 length: 17 amino acids. CDR3 region: CASSLPGLAGITDTQYF. For the CDR3, the DNA is TGTGCCAGCAGCTTACCCGGACTAGCGGGGATCACAGATACGCAGTATTTT.

The V call is TRBV2, the J call TRBJ1-5, with 9 positions matching TRBD1. Germline V lookup: CDR1 SNHLY, CDR2 FYNNEI. Unmatched junction bases numbered 4, after V lost 6 bases and J lost 4 bases. There are 14 residues in the CDR3. Written as DNA, the CDR3 is TGTGCCAGCAGCTACAGGGGGCTAAATCAGCCCCAGCATTTT. Its translation: CASSYRGLNQPQHF.

Comments on this clone: This same CDR3 is encoded by further DNA sequences in the sample. This chain connects TRBV7-3 to TRBJ1-2; D perhaps matches TRBD1 (6 bases). Germline values: CDR1 SGHTA, CDR2 FQGTGA. Trimming took 5 bases from V and 2 from J, leaving 9 bases between them. CDR3 length equals 13 residues. This CDR3 reads CASSPGQNYGYTF. The CDR3 bases are TGTGCCAGCAGCCCCGGACAGAACTATGGCTACACCTTC. Using reference TRBV7-3 and TRBJ1-2 for the parts outside the CDR3, the full variable domain is GAGVSQTPSNKVTEKGKYVELRCDPISGHTALYWYRQSLGQGPEFLIYFQGTGAADDSGLPNDRFFAVRPEGSVSTLKIQRTERGDSAVYLCASSPGQNYGYTFGSGTRLTVV.

The chain joins TRBV2 to TRBJ1-2, with TRBD1 matching 10 bases. V was pared by 7 bases and J by 8 bases, with 13 bases of the junction left unmatched. This CDR3 contains 15 residues. Germline V gene data show CDR1 as SNHLY and CDR2 as FYNNEI. DNA for the CDR3: TGTGCCAGCACCGGAAAAATGGGACAGGGGACCGGCTACACCTTC. Translation gives CASTGKMGQGTGYTF.

The table lists this clone with a count of one. This sequence joins TRBV20-1 and TRBJ2-5; 14 positions agree with TRBD2. Per the germline V gene, CDR1 is DFQATT and CDR2 is SNEGSKA (reference sequence). V shed 3 bases and J 5 bases; nucleotides not matched to a gene: 5. There are 15 residues in the CDR3. Here the CDR3 DNA reads TGCAGTGCTAGTGAACGACTAGCGGGGGGGGAGACCCAGTACTTC. It codes for CSASERLAGGETQYF.

The CDR3 DNA follows: TGTGCCAGCAGCCCTTCCTACGAGCAGTACTTC. This encodes CASSPSYEQYF. The chain combines TRBV7-2 with TRBJ2-7; D gene uncertain. Germline V CDR1 and CDR2: SGHTA, FQGNSA. The CDR3 length is 11 residues. The ends were cut back, 5 bases at V and 1 base at J, with 3 bases in the middle.

The V and J genes are TRBV5-1 and TRBJ1-2, with a weak D call TRBD1 (5 bases). V was cut by 6 bases and J by 3 bases, with 12 bases left in between. In germline, CDR1 is SGHRS, CDR2 YFSETQ. The CDR3 extends over 13 amino acids. CDR3 amino acids: CASNPGNDYGYTF. The CDR3 DNA sequence: TGCGCCAGCAATCCAGGGAATGACTATGGCTACACCTTC.

V usage is TRBV29-1 and J usage is TRBJ2-5; D unresolved. Trimming removed 4 bases at V and 4 bases at J, with 16 bases between. Germline V gene data show CDR1 as SQVTM and CDR2 as ANQGSEA. This CDR3 comprises 14 residues. The CDR3: CSVVTRVFPETQYF. In nucleotides, the CDR3 is TGCAGCGTTGTCACCCGGGTATTTCCAGAGACCCAGTACTTC.

The gene calls are TRBV27 and TRBJ2-7, with 12 bases matching TRBD2. The CDR3 spans 17 residues. Germline CDR1 is MNHEY and CDR2 is SMNVEV (reference sequence). V shed 8 bases, J shed 0 bases, and the junction held 11 bases outside the gene matches. For the CDR3, the DNA is TGTGCCAGCGGACGCCGGACTAGCGGGGTCCCCTCCTACGAGCAGTACTTC. Translation gives CASGRRTSGVPSYEQYF.

This chain connects TRBV6-6 to TRBJ2-5; tentatively, D is TRBD1 (6 bases). Germline V gene lookup returns CDR1 MNHNY and CDR2 SVGAGI (reference sequence). Between the trimmed V and J ends, which lost 6 bases and 1 base, there was a span of 18 bases. The CDR3 is 16 amino acids. CDR3 sequence (DNA): TGTGCCAGCAGACGGTCGGACAGTCCCGGCCAAGAGACCCAGTACTTC. Encoded protein: CASRRSDSPGQETQYF.

This clone was seen a single time. The genes are TRBV5-4 and TRBJ2-7, with D unclear. V gave up 1 base and J gave up 2 bases, with 7 bases separating them. CDR3 length: 13 residues. Per the germline V gene, CDR1 is SGHNT and CDR2 is YYREEE (reference sequence). The CDR3 DNA sequence: TGTGCCAGCAGCTTGCCGGGTCCCTACGAGCAGTACTTC. This sequence encodes CASSLPGPYEQYF.

The V and J genes are TRBV3-1 (or the pseudogene TRBV3-2) and TRBJ1-3; TRBD1 aligns across 8 bases. With V trimmed by 3 bases and J by 7 bases, 5 bases remained unmatched. There are 14 residues in the CDR3. The germline gives CDR1 LGHDT, CDR2 YNNKEL (reference sequence). The CDR3 sequence: CASSHVDRDNTIYF. In DNA form, the CDR3 reads TGTGCCAGCAGCCATGTGGACAGGGATAACACCATATATTTT.

The rearrangement links TRBV6-5 to TRBJ1-2; no definite D call. The germline V and J ends were trimmed by 6 bases and 8 bases, with 16 bases remaining between them. The CDR3 covers 13 residues. Germline V gene data show CDR1 as MNHEY and CDR2 as SVGAGI. CDR3: CASSRGSGWGYTF. The CDR3 DNA follows: TGTGCCAGCAGCCGTGGGAGCGGCTGGGGCTACACCTTC.

The V gene is TRBV11-2, the J gene TRBJ1-2; D unclear. CDR1 and CDR2 from the germline V gene are SGHAT and FQNNGV. The CDR3 runs 15 residues. V dropped 2 bases and J dropped 4 bases, with 14 bases sitting between them. The CDR3 here is CASSLLRVTGYGYTF. CDR3 DNA sequence: TGTGCCAGCAGCTTACTTAGAGTTACGGGCTATGGCTACACCTTC.

The rearrangement joins TRBV7-6 to TRBJ1-6, with TRBD1 identical over 8 bases. There are 15 residues in the CDR3. With 5 bases clipped from V and 9 bases from J, the junction kept 9 bases outside the gene matches. Germline V gives CDR1 SGHVS, CDR2 FNYEAQ. The CDR3 DNA sequence: TGTGCCAGCAGCCCCTCGGACAGGGTAACTTCACCCCTCCACTTT. Protein: CASSPSDRVTSPLHF.

The rearrangement links TRBV7-6 to TRBJ1-3; TRBD1 is a possible D gene (6 bases). Trimming pared 7 bases from V and 0 bases from J, leaving 16 bases between. From germline, CDR1 is SGHVS and CDR2 FNYEAQ. The CDR3 runs to 16 residues. CDR3 DNA sequence: TGTGCCAGCACCCTAGCAGGGGCTCGCTCTGGAAACACCATATATTTT. The encoded protein is CASTLAGARSGNTIYF.

The V and J genes are TRBV4-2 and TRBJ2-3; 9 bases match TRBD2. This CDR3 is built from 17 residues. The germline gives CDR1 LGHNA, CDR2 YNFKEQ. Trimming removed 0 bases from V and 4 bases from J; junction bases left unmatched: 8. The CDR3 sequence: CASSQEVGGGAADTQYF. In DNA form, the CDR3 reads TGTGCCAGCAGCCAAGAGGTGGGCGGGGGGGCCGCAGATACGCAGTATTTT.

This rearrangement joins TRBV27 to TRBJ2-3; D may be TRBD1 (6 bases). CDR3 size: 14 residues. Germline V gives CDR1 MNHEY, CDR2 SMNVEV (reference sequence). The V gene lost 3 bases and the J gene lost 1 base, with 8 bases spanning the gap. CDR3 sequence reads: CASSFRQGTDTQYF. The CDR3 bases are TGTGCCAGCAGTTTCCGACAGGGCACAGATACGCAGTATTTT.

This chain uses TRBV5-4 with TRBJ1-1; perhaps TRBD1 as D (6 bases). Trimming removed 3 bases at V and 0 bases at J, with 12 bases between. The CDR3 is 15 amino acids. Germline values: CDR1 SGHNT, CDR2 YYREEE (reference sequence). CDR3: CASSSGHQMNTEAFF. The CDR3 region has the DNA TGTGCCAGCAGCTCGGGACATCAGATGAACACTGAAGCTTTCTTT.

The V call is TRBV5-1, the J call TRBJ1-6; no clear D gene. Looked up from germline, CDR1 is SGHRS and CDR2 is YFSETQ. This CDR3 has 16 residues. V was clipped by 0 bases and J by 3 bases, with 10 bases between them. The CDR3 reads CASSLGAGNYNSPLHF. The CDR3 coding sequence is TGCGCCAGCAGCTTGGGTGCAGGAAACTATAATTCACCCCTCCACTTT.

The chain carries TRBV27 and TRBJ1-2; 8 bases are shared with TRBD1. This CDR3 spans 15 amino acids. Germline-derived CDR1 and CDR2 are MNHEY and SMNVEV (reference sequence). Losses at the gene ends were 5 bases for V and 6 bases for J; bases not matched to a gene: 11. The CDR3 is CASSGPRTGIDGYTF. CDR3 nucleotide sequence: TGTGCCAGCAGTGGGCCAAGGACAGGGATCGATGGCTACACCTTC.

The rearrangement links TRBV6-5 to TRBJ1-1; D is undetermined. Germline CDR1 reads MNHEY; CDR2 reads SVGAGI. The CDR3 length is 14 residues. Trimming removed 6 bases at V and 4 bases at J, with 15 bases between. CDR3 protein: CASSPDSVGTEAFF. CDR3 DNA: TGTGCCAGCAGCCCAGACTCGGTGGGCACTGAAGCTTTCTTT.